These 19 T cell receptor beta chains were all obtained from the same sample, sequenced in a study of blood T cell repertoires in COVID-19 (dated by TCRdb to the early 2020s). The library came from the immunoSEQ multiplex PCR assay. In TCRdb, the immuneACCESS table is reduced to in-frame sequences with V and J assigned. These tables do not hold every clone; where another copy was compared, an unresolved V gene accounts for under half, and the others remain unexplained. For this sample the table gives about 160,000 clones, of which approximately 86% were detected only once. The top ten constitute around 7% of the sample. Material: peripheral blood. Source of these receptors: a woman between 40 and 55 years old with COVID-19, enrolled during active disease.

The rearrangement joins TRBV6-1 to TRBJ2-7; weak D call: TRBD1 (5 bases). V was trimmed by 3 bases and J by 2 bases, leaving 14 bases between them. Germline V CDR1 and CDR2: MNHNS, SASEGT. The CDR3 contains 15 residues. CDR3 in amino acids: CASSETVLRAYEQYV. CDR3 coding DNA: TGTGCCAGCAGTGAGACAGTTTTAAGGGCCTACGAGCAGTACGTC.

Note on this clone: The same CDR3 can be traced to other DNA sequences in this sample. CDR3 in amino acids: CASSTGLAGGRTDTQYF. The CDR3 DNA reads TGTGCCAGTAGTACCGGACTAGCGGGAGGACGAACAGATACGCAGTATTTT. The chain combines TRBV19 with TRBJ2-3, with 14 bases that match TRBD2. Germline V CDR1 and CDR2: LNHDA, SQIVND (reference sequence). This CDR3 region has 17 residues. Trimming cost V 4 bases and J 3 bases; bases outside gene matches: 6.

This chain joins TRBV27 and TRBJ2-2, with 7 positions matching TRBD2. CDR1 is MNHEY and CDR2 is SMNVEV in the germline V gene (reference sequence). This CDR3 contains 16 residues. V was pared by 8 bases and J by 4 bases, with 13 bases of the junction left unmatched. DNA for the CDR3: TGTGCCAGCCACGGGGAGGGACCCCCTGGCACCGGGGAGCTGTTTTTT. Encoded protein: CASHGEGPPGTGELFF.

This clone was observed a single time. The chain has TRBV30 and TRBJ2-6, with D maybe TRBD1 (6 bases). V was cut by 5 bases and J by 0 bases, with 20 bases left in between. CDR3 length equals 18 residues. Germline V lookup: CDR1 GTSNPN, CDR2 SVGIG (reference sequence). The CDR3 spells CAWFQYREPSSGANVLTF. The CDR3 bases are TGTGCCTGGTTTCAATACAGGGAACCCTCCTCTGGGGCCAACGTCCTGACTTTC.

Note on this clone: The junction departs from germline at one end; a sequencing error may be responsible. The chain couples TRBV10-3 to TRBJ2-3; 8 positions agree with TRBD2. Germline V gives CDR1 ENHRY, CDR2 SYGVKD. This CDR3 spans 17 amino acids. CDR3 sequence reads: CAISEVGREDGTDTQYF. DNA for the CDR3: TGTGCCATCAGTGAGGTGGGGCGGGAGGACGGCACGGATACGCAGTATTTT.

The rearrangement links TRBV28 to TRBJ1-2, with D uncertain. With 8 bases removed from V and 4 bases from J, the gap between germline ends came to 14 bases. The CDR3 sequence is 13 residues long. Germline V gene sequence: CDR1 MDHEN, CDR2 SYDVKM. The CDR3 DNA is TGTGCCAGCTTAACTCAACGGGGCTATGGCTACACCTTC. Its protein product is CASLTQRGYGYTF.

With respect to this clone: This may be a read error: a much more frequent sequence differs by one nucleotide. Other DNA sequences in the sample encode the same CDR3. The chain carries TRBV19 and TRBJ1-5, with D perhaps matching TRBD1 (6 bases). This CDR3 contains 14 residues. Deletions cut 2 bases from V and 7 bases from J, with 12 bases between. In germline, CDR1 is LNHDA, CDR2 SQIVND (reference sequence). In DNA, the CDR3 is TGTGCCAGTAGTATACAGGGGTTGGGGCAGCCCCAGCATTTT. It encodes CASSIQGLGQPQHF.

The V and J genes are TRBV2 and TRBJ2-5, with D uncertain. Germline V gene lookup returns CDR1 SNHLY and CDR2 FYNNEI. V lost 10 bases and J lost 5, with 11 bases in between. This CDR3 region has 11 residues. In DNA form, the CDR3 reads TGTGCCACCTACAACGGGGAGACCCAGTACTTC. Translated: CATYNGETQYF.

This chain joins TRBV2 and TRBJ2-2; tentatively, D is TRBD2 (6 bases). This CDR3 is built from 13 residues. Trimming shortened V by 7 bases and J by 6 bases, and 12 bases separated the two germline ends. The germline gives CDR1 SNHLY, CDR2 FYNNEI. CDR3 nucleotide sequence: TGTGCCAGCAAAGGGAGGTCTGCCGGGGAGCTGTTTTTT. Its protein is CASKGRSAGELFF.

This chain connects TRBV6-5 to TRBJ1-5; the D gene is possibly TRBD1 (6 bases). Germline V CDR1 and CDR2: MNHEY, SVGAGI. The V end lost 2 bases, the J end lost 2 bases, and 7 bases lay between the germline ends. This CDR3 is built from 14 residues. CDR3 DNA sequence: TGTGCCAGCAGTTACGGACAGCGCAATCAGCCCCAGCATTTT. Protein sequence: CASSYGQRNQPQHF.

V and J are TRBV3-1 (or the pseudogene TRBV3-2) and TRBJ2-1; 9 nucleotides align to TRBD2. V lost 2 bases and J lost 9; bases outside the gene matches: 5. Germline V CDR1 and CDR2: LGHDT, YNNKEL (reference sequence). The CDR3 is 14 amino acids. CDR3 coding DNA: TGTGCCAGCAGCCAATGGCGGGAGGGCGGTGAGCAGTTCTTC. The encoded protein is CASSQWREGGEQFF.

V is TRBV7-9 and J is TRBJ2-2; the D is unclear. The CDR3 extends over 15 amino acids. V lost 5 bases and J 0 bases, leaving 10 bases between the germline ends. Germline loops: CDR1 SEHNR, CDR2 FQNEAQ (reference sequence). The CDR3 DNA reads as TGTGCCAGCAGCCCCCACCCTACGAACACCGGGGAGCTGTTTTTT. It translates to CASSPHPTNTGELFF.

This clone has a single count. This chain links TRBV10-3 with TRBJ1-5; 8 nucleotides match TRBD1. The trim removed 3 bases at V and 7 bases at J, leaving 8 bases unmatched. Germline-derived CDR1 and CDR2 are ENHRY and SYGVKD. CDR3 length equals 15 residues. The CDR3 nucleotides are TGTGCCATCAGTGAATCTGCAGGGGGCTGGCAGCCCCAGCATTTT. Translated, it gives CAISESAGGWQPQHF.

The chain's CDR3 is CASSTSGAGTDTQYF. The CDR3 DNA follows: TGTGCCAGCAGCACGAGCGGGGCGGGCACAGATACGCAGTATTTT. The J gene is TRBJ2-3, the V gene TRBV7-3; 7 nucleotides agree with TRBD2. The CDR3 runs to 15 residues. V dropped 5 bases and J dropped 1; count of bases not matched to a gene: 6. Germline-derived CDR1 and CDR2 are SGHTA and FQGTGA.

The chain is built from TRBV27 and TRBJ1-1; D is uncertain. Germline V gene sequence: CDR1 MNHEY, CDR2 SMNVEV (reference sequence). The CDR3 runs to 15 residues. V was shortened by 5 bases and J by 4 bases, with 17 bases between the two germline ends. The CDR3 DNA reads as TGTGCCAGCAGTCTCAACTTAATCTCGGGCACTGAAGCTTTCTTT. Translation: CASSLNLISGTEAFF.

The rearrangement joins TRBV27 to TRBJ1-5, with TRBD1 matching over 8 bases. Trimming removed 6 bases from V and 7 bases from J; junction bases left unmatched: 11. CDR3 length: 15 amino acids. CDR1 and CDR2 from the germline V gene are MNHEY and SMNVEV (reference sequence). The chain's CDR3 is CASSPLDRVGQPQHF. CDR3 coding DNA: TGTGCCAGCAGCCCACTGGACAGGGTTGGGCAGCCCCAGCATTTT.

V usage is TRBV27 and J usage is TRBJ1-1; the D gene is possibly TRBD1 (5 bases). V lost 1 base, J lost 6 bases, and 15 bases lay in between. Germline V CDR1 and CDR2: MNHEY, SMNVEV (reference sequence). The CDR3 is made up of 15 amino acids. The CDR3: CASSLWGRVVAEAFF. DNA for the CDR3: TGTGCCAGCAGTTTATGGGGCAGGGTCGTCGCTGAAGCTTTCTTT.

The CDR3 loop is CASSVSGGYGYTF. The DNA for the CDR3 is TGTGCCAGCAGTGTATCAGGGGGTTATGGCTACACCTTC. The gene calls are TRBV28 and TRBJ1-2, with 7 nucleotides matching TRBD1. This CDR3 contains 13 residues. In germline, CDR1 is MDHEN, CDR2 SYDVKM. Trimming at V came to 5 bases and at J to 5 bases, leaving 5 bases not matched to a gene.

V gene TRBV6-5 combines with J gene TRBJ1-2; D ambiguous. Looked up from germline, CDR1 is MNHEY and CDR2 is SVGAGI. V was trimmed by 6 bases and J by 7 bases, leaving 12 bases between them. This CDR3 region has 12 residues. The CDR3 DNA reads TGTGCCAGCAGGGCTTTAATTGCTGGCTACACCTTC. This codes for CASRALIAGYTF.